This T cell receptor beta chain stems from a study of blood T cell repertoires in COVID-19. The overall study: Acute-phase and convalescent COVID-19 samples originated in the United States, Italy and Spain. T cells, B-cell-depleted T cells, or PBMCs supplied cDNA or gDNA.

The junction had 6 bases not matched to a gene; V was cut back by 0 bases and J by 4 bases. The CDR3 covers 16 residues. CDR1 LGHNA and CDR2 YNFKEQ come from the germline V gene. Authors' analysis steps: Amplification of reference gene primers provided the estimated nucleated cell counts. Some clones are missing from TCRdb's copy, which holds only in-frame ones; the method was immunoSEQ multiplex PCR. The DNA was the basis for D and trimming; V, J and clone size are from that table. The sample has about 94,000 clones, 80% seen once; the top ten hold approximately 21%. The gene calls are TRBV4-2 and TRBJ2-5; the match to TRBD1 covers 9 bases. The clonotype originates from a woman of 80 years or more with acute or convalescent COVID-19. Source material: peripheral blood. The CDR3 is CASSQEDRGLRETQYF. CDR3 nucleotide sequence: TGTGCCAGCAGCCAAGAGGACAGGGGATTACGAGAGACCCAGTACTTC.